Sequencing of this TCR beta chain was carried out in a study of beta chain features in type 1 diabetes (dated by TCRdb to between 2018 and 2020). At the level of the whole study: Mean age, gender distribution, total cell number and subset yield did not differ between patients and healthy donors. A total of roughly 100,000,000 sorted cells were examined across all samples, and the number of cells per subset was strongly correlated with RNA yield. Regulatory and stem cell-like memory subsets were isolated from only 8 patients and roughly 8 healthy donors, whereas naive and central memory subsets came from all 28 donors. In the study, recently diagnosed type 1 diabetes patients and matched healthy donors were compared on the TCRB repertoires of their sorted circulating CD4+ T cell subsets. General study outcomes and caveats: PCR may preferentially amplify shorter templates, but because patient and control samples were amplified and corrected together, any resulting skew would affect both groups equally. The naive, central memory and regulatory TCRB repertoires appeared to resemble one another more closely among patients than among healthy donors. Because cDNA rather than genomic DNA was sequenced, highly expressing activated cells could have been over-represented, although no difference in activation and CD3 levels was found between groups. A moderate but significant shortening of TCRB CDR3 length was observed in type 1 diabetes patients in all four CD4+ subsets. Because the HLA sub-analyses included only small numbers of individuals, any influence of HLA type on TCRB rearrangement was left unresolved. Patients with type 1 diabetes made fewer insertions and deleted more nucleotides at VDJ recombination sites, implying thymic rearrangement abnormalities.

The germline V gene yields MNHEY for CDR1 and SVGAGI for CDR2. The CDR3 measures 15 amino acids from cysteine to phenylalanine. The read is trimmed to its CDR3 DNA, 45 bases read in frame from base 1. Trimming at the junction amounts to 2 bases on V and 2 bases on J, and the germline ends lie 10 bases apart. Each donor gave one peripheral blood draw, roughly 120 mL on average, collected into heparinised tubes. A BD FACSAria II and a panel including CD45RO, CCR7, CD25, CD127, CD95 and CD27 were used to sort naive, central memory, regulatory and stem cell-like memory CD4+ T cells. All sorted populations exceeded 98% purity. PBMCs were isolated immediately by Lymphoprep density gradient centrifugation and stained directly without culture. So that batch effects would be minimized, each experiment stained and sorted samples in pairs, pairing one healthy donor with one patient. The High Capacity cDNA Reverse Transcription Kit was used to reverse transcribe all of the isolated RNA, meaning that expressed TCRB transcripts were what got sequenced. Naive, central memory and regulatory T cell samples underwent deep immunoSEQ sequencing, averaging approximately 3.5 million total reads per sample. Sorted cells were lysed in RLT buffer, and RNA was extracted using DNase-treated RNeasy Micro or Mini kits according to cell number. Each cell subset was processed separately to prevent cross-contamination, with patient and healthy donor samples processed together. The immunoSEQ multiplex PCR was used to amplify TCRB sequences from cDNA, generating 87-bp fragments that spanned the CDR3 region. Sequencing of the amplicons was performed on the Illumina HiSeq platform. As for how the authors treated the data: PCR bias was computationally corrected using synthetic template baselines, reads within Hamming distance 2 were collapsed, and singletons that could not be merged were discarded. By aligning reads against IMGT, V, D and J genes, CDR3 length, and insertions or deletions at six rearrangement sites were assigned. Within each subset, clonotype counts were normalized to sorted cell number, after which true diversity and Gini coefficients were computed with the tcR R package. The overlap coefficient, calculated on TCRB nucleotide sequences, was used to quantify repertoire sharing. Out-of-frame TCRB sequences from naive cells were analyzed as a proxy for the pre-selection repertoire. TCRdb obtained this table from immuneACCESS and retained in-frame rearrangements with V and J assigned. These tables miss some clones; where compared with another copy, unresolved V genes account for less than half of the shortfall, and the remainder is unexplained. V and J calls and clone size are copied from that table; D and trimming were computed from the DNA. The sample table records under 250,000 clones; about 14% of these occur just once. The ten largest clones capture roughly 0.028% of the sample.

This clone was seen only a few times. Its binding antigen is unknown. Per-base quality was not reported, and no clone a single base away is much larger than it. The receptor comes from a woman in her thirties or forties in good health. The rearrangement joined TRBV6-5 to TRBJ1-5; 5 matching bases give a weak D call of TRBD1. Sequencing was carried out using naive CD4+ T cells from blood. The sample's cell subset or site, from its label and the paper: true naive CD4+ T cells. In nucleotide form, the sequence is TGTGCCAGCAGTTACACTAGCAGGGGCAATCAGCCCCAGCATTTT. This sequence encodes CASSYTSRGNQPQHF.